This T cell receptor beta chain was recorded in a study of cytomegalovirus exposure and HLA in healthy donors. Study at large: About 85 million unique TCRs from HLA-typed donors were held in an early release of data.

Both 60 Vbeta primers and 13 Jbeta primers went into the PCR. The table came from immunoSEQ multiplex PCR; TCRdb's copy has only in-frame clones and leaves some out. The data hold approximately 170,000 clones, with around 80% observed a single time. Germline V gene data show CDR1 as SGHDN and CDR2 as FVKESK. The ends were cut back, 0 bases at V and 4 bases at J, with 7 bases in the middle. The CDR3 consists of 14 residues. Study results and limitations: Versus the approximately 670-donor mean, an Asian-associated ancestry cluster reportedly showed fewer N-insertions in a later analysis. Association of a missense DCLRE1C variant with TCR beta V- and J-gene trimming was reported in a later analysis.

Of note for this clone: What it binds is not known.

The sequence derives from a male donor in good health and CMV-seronegative. The J gene is TRBJ2-1, the V gene TRBV14; D is unresolved. The source material was PBMCs. CDR3 in amino acids: CASSQELTYNEQFF. Written as DNA, the CDR3 is TGTGCCAGCAGCCAAGAATTGACTTACAATGAGCAGTTCTTC.